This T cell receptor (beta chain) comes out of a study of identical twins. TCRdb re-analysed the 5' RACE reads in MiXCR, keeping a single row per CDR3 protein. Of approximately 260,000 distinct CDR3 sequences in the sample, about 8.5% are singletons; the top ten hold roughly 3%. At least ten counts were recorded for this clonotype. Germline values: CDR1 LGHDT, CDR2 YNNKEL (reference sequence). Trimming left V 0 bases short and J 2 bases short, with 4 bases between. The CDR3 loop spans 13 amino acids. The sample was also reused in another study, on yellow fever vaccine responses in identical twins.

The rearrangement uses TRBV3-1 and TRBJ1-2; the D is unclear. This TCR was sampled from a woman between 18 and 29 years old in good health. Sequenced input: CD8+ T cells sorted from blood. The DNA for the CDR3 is TGTGCCAGCAGCCAAGAGGCAAACTATGGCTACACCTTC. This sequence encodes CASSQEANYGYTF.